This is a list of T cell receptor beta chains from one sample in a study of blood T cell repertoires in COVID-19. Sequencing was performed with immunoSEQ multiplex PCR; in TCRdb, only in-frame clones are kept and a portion is missing. Of approximately 250,000 clones listed, less than 90% are singletons. Specimen: peripheral blood. These TCRs come from a woman aged 40 to 49 who had recovered from COVID-19. Each CDR3 is given with its conserved first and last residue. Each record gives: CDR3 protein, CDR3 DNA, V gene, J gene, clone size, D gene. A D gene is named only where the DNA matches it firmly. Clone size, where shown, is once, few, many, or a class for clones that have expanded.

CDR3 protein: CASSQVSRYSNQPQHF; CDR3 DNA: TGCGCCAGCAGCCAAGTCTCCCGCTATAGCAATCAGCCCCAGCATTTT; V gene: TRBV4-1; J gene: TRBJ1-5; clone size: many; D gene: -
CDR3 protein: CASSPLLARATDTQYF; CDR3 DNA: TGTGCCAGCAGTCCTTTACTAGCACGGGCCACAGATACGCAGTATTTT; V gene: TRBV28; J gene: TRBJ2-3; clone size: -; D gene: -
CDR3 protein: CAITPGLAGTSNEQFF; CDR3 DNA: TGTGCCATCACGCCCGGACTAGCGGGCACCTCCAATGAGCAGTTCTTC; V gene: TRBV10-3; J gene: TRBJ2-1; clone size: -; D gene: TRBD2
CDR3 protein: CASSQGWGVRETQYF; CDR3 DNA: TGCGCCAGCAGCCAAGGTTGGGGGGTGAGGGAGACCCAGTACTTC; V gene: TRBV4-1; J gene: TRBJ2-5; clone size: -; D gene: -
CDR3 protein: CAWSVRGAGEQYF; CDR3 DNA: TGTGCCTGGAGTGTACGCGGGGCTGGCGAGCAGTACTTC; V gene: TRBV30; J gene: TRBJ2-7; clone size: -; D gene: -
CDR3 protein: CASSEAARGQPQHF; CDR3 DNA: TGTGCCAGCAGTGAAGCGGCCAGGGGCCAGCCCCAGCATTTT; V gene: TRBV2; J gene: TRBJ1-5; clone size: few; D gene: -
CDR3 protein: CASLVVTDTQYF; CDR3 DNA: TGTGCCAGCCTGGTAGTCACAGATACGCAGTATTTT; V gene: TRBV2; J gene: TRBJ2-3; clone size: -; D gene: -
CDR3 protein: CASARDRGYNEQFF; CDR3 DNA: TGTGCCAGCGCCCGGGACAGGGGCTACAATGAGCAGTTCTTC; V gene: TRBV28; J gene: TRBJ2-1; clone size: once; D gene: TRBD1
CDR3 protein: CASSQGRGSYNSPLHF; CDR3 DNA: TGTGCCAGCAGCCAAGGAAGGGGGTCCTATAATTCACCCCTCCACTTT; V gene: TRBV3-1/TRBV3-2; J gene: TRBJ1-6; clone size: few; D gene: -
CDR3 protein: CASSSGFYGYTF; CDR3 DNA: TGTGCCAGCAGCTCGGGGTTCTATGGCTACACCTTC; V gene: TRBV7-9; J gene: TRBJ1-2; clone size: -; D gene: -
CDR3 protein: CASVFSGTGVIYEQYF; CDR3 DNA: TGTGCCAGTGTATTCTCCGGGACAGGGGTAATCTACGAGCAGTACTTC; V gene: TRBV27; J gene: TRBJ2-7; clone size: -; D gene: TRBD1
CDR3 protein: CASSFRPGGYTF; CDR3 DNA: TGTGCCAGCAGTTTCAGGCCTGGGGGCTACACCTTC; V gene: TRBV28; J gene: TRBJ1-2; clone size: -; D gene: -
CDR3 protein: CASRLAPPRQGGSNQPQHF; CDR3 DNA: TGTGCAAGTCGCTTAGCCCCACCCAGACAGGGGGGTAGCAATCAGCCCCAGCATTTT; V gene: TRBV12-2; J gene: TRBJ1-5; clone size: -; D gene: -
CDR3 protein: CASSPSRLLAAAGNEQFF; CDR3 DNA: TGTGCCAGCTCACCGAGTAGATTACTAGCGGCCGCGGGGAATGAGCAGTTCTTC; V gene: TRBV18; J gene: TRBJ2-1; clone size: few; D gene: TRBD2